This T cell receptor beta chain was sequenced for a study of OX40 agonist ivuxolimab in advanced cancers. Study overall: Patients received the agonistic anti-OX40 (CD134) antibody ivuxolimab. Hepatocellular carcinoma, melanoma, renal cell or head and neck cancer was diagnosed in the dose-escalation patients.

Peripheral blood came from all dose cohorts at three timepoints. Libraries were prepared by immunoSEQ multiplex PCR; TCRdb keeps only in-frame clonotypes and omits some of them. The sample consists of 72,000 or so clones, 88% of them appearing once. Germline V gene lookup returns CDR1 LNHDA and CDR2 SQIVND (reference sequence). The CDR3 is 14 residues long. V was shortened by 7 bases and J by 6 bases, with 15 bases between the two germline ends. The V call is TRBV19, the J call TRBJ2-2; weak D call: TRBD1 (6 bases). This receptor was obtained from an adult with an advanced solid tumor such as melanoma, head and neck, liver or kidney cancer. This specimen consisted of CD4+ or CD8+ T cells sorted from blood, obtained in a trial of the OX40 agonist ivuxolimab. The CDR3 sequence is CASTRPGVAGELFF. For the CDR3, the DNA is TGTGCCAGTACCAGGCCAGGGGTGGCCGGGGAGCTGTTTTTT.